The entry that follows covers one TCR beta chain sequence. This clone's antigen is unknown. Base qualities are not recorded, but no much larger clone differs from it by a single base. The data belong to a study of blood T cell repertoires in COVID-19 (dated by TCRdb to 2018 to 2021). In terms of the full investigation: The collaborator samples originated in the United States, Italy and Spain and spanned the acute and convalescent phases of COVID-19. The material from the prospective study consisted of cDNA or gDNA derived from T cells, B-cell-depleted T cells, or PBMCs. The dataset comprised deeply sampled blood TCRbeta repertoires from subjects exposed to, actively infected with, or recovered from COVID-19. The repertoires were made available in a free public database intended to serve as a resource for research on the immune response to SARS-CoV-2. Samples came from the ongoing ImmuneRACE study (first 160 participants) plus 1,254 subjects from 6 global collaborators. A de-identified subject ID, COVID-19 status, age in years and sex were almost always included in the sample metadata. Where HLA class I and class II types were available, the types were taken from metadata supplied by the sample provider, not from assay-based typing.

The CDR1 and CDR2 encoded by the germline V gene are SGHNT and YENEEA. V and J are trimmed by 1 base and 2 bases, and the gene matches miss 8 bases of the junction. From its cysteine to its phenylalanine, the CDR3 spans 16 amino acids. Only the CDR3 portion is preserved as DNA: 48 bases, with reading frame beginning at the first base. The immunoSEQ Assay, a bias-controlled multiplex PCR, was used to amplify TCRbeta CDR3 regions from genomic DNA. Regarding the original processing steps: Nucleated cell counts per sample were estimated from amplification of reference gene primers within the assay. To quantify the absolute abundance of each unique TCRbeta CDR3 rearrangement, sequence reads were collapsed and filtered. For each sample, productive Simpson clonality was calculated as the square root of Simpson's diversity index across productive rearrangements. Imported from immuneACCESS, the table was reduced by TCRdb to in-frame sequences with V and J called. These copies leave out some clones; in studies compared against another copy, an unresolved V gene accounts for under half, and the cause of the remainder is not known. V, J and clone size were drawn from that table, and D and trimming were deduced from the DNA. A total of roughly 120,000 clones appear in this sample, roughly 88% of them only once. Roughly 5.4% of the sample lies in the top ten.

Collaborating institutions collected whole blood in K2EDTA tubes following their own protocols. For TCRbeta analysis, collaborator samples were shipped as frozen whole blood, as isolated PBMCs, or as DNA extracted from either sample type. The research as a whole found: Clinical and demographic metadata were provided uncurated, with the amount varying by source and participant.

Material for sequencing was peripheral blood. The chain is assembled from TRBV11-3 and TRBJ2-7, with 7 middle bases fitting TRBD1. The sequence was collected from a human donor in a cohort sampled during active COVID-19. The DNA sequence reads TGTGCCAGCAGCTTAGGCTCGACAGGGACAGCCTACGAGCAGTACTTC. Its translation reads: CASSLGSTGTAYEQYF. When the CDR3 is completed using the reference TRBV11-3 and TRBJ2-7 genes on either side, the full variable domain is EAGVVQSPRYKIIEKKQPVAFWCNPISGHNTLYWYLQNLGQGPELLIRYENEEAVDDSQLPKDRFSAERLKGVDSTLKIQPAELGDSAVYLCASSLGSTGTAYEQYFGPGTRLTVT.